Included here is one T cell receptor (beta chain) sequence, with context. The specificity of this receptor is unknown. No base quality values were provided; no much bigger clone lies one nucleotide off. The data stem from a study of T-cell reconstitution after alpha-beta-depleted transplantation in children (dated by TCRdb to the mid-2010s). For the study in its entirety: Using TCR repertoire profiling, the study quantitatively followed how T-cell immune reconstitution unfolded in children after TCRalphabeta/CD19-depleted allogeneic hematopoietic cell transplantation. What the research found in general, with its limitations: The high TCRbeta diversity at day 60 in some patients was ascribed to recipient T cells and intrathymic progenitors that had survived conditioning. About two months after transplant, the apparently early recovery of alphabetaT-cell counts reportedly depended on just several hundred clones that had expanded rapidly and came from non-depleted graft cells. Over the following months the frequencies of hyperexpanded clones went down, and after one year T-cell counts and TCRbeta diversity were mostly credited to newly produced T cells.

The sample's treatment or condition label is to be understood as: allogeneic hematopoietic cell transplantation with graft depleted of TCRalphabeta T cells and CD19 B cells. Transplant recipients were children who received TCRalphabeta/CD19-depleted allogeneic hematopoietic cell grafts. The library was built by means of PCR. The run used an Illumina HiSeq 2500. TCR libraries were prepared with molecular barcoding, using unique molecular identifiers to normalize TCRbeta repertoire quantification. TCRdb reanalyzed the raw reads on its own, using fastp at Q25 for trimming and MiXCR for clone calling, and kept in-frame beta chains. Each record represents a unique CDR3 protein, reported with the most common genes and DNA among its rows. The sample table records 550,000 to 600,000 distinct CDR3 sequences; 23% of these occur just once. 13% to 15% of the sample comes from the top ten. From the cysteine through the phenylalanine, the CDR3 covers 16 amino acids. The read is trimmed to its CDR3 DNA, 48 bases read in frame from base 1. Reading the germline V gene (reference sequence) gives CDR1 DFQATT and CDR2 SNEGSKA. Between the V and J ends, shortened by 1 base and 2 bases respectively, the junction contains 17 bases.

The rearranged chain carries TRBV20-1 and TRBJ1-1, with TRBD1 tentatively as D gene (5 bases match). Sequencing used PBMCs, mostly from graft donor cells, obtained 360 days after TCRalphabeta/CD19-depleted stem cell transplant. The TCR originated in a boy in the first two years of life who had a stem cell transplant for acute myeloid leukemia, so the T cells may come from the graft donor. The encoded CDR3 is CSARGPGRDRNTEAFF. In nucleotide form, the sequence is TGCAGTGCTAGAGGTCCGGGCAGGGATCGAAACACTGAAGCTTTCTTT.